These T cell receptor beta chains were read from a single sample in a study of vaccination effects on CD4 cells after COVID-19. Their specific antigens are unknown. Using immunoSEQ multiplex PCR, the repertoire was profiled, and TCRdb retains in-frame clones only, with some absent. The data hold around 66,000 clones, with 74% observed a single time. Specimen: CD4+ T cells from PBMCs cultured without peptide, collected after COVID-19 vaccination. These TCRs come from a human donor who received a COVID-19 vaccine. CDR3s include the opening cysteine and the closing phenylalanine or tryptophan. D genes are given only for firm matches. Clone size is shown for a subset of rows, as once, few, many or a class of expanded clone.

abundance,j_gene,v_gene,d_gene,CDR3nt,CDR3aa
-,TRBJ2-6,TRBV18,-,TGTGCCAGCTCACCGAAACAGGGCGCCACTGGGGCCAACGTCCTGACTTTC,CASSPKQGATGANVLTF
-,TRBJ1-2,TRBV9,-,TGTGCCAGCAGCGCTACGGGACCCCGGGGGGGGGCTAACTATGGCTACACCTTC,CASSATGPRGGANYGYTF
-,TRBJ1-5,TRBV2,-,TGTGCCAGCAGTGATTACGGGCAGGGGAATCAGCCCCAGCATTTT,CASSDYGQGNQPQHF
-,TRBJ2-5,TRBV21-1,-,TGTGCCAGCAGCACCCCGAGGGCAGGGGGCTCTAAGGAGACCCAGTACTTC,CASSTPRAGGSKETQYF
-,TRBJ2-5,TRBV18,-,TGTGCCAGCTCACCACAATACCAAGAGACCCAGTACTTC,CASSPQYQETQYF
few,TRBJ1-6,TRBV5-8,TRBD1,TGTGCCAGCAGCTTGGGACAGGGGGCGCGTAATTCACCCCTCCACTTT,CASSLGQGARNSPLHF
-,TRBJ1-1,TRBV19,-,TGTGCCAGTAGTATCCTTCAAGTGAACACTGAAGCTTTCTTT,CASSILQVNTEAFF
-,TRBJ2-5,TRBV5-1,TRBD2,TGCGCCAGCAGCGTGACGGGACTAGCGTCGGAGACCCAGTACTTC,CASSVTGLASETQYF
few,TRBJ1-2,TRBV19,-,TGTGCCAGTATGAATCCAGACCGTAACTATGGCTACACCTTC,CASMNPDRNYGYTF
-,TRBJ2-5,TRBV5-1,-,TGCGCCAGCAGCTTCGACAGCCAGGGGGAGACCCAGTACTTC,CASSFDSQGETQYF
-,TRBJ2-4,TRBV6-1,-,TGTGCCAGCAGTGAAGGATGGAACATTCAGTACTTC,CASSEGWNIQYF
-,TRBJ1-1,TRBV5-8,-,TGTGCCAGCAGCTTGTCGACAAATGAGGCTTTCTTT,CASSLSTNEAFF
few,TRBJ1-2,TRBV5-1,-,TGCGCCAGCAGCTTGGCGGGGAGCTTGTCCTATGGCTACACCTTC,CASSLAGSLSYGYTF
-,TRBJ1-5,TRBV19,-,TGTGCCAGTAGTCCCCGGACTCAGCCCCAGCATTTT,CASSPRTQPQHF
-,TRBJ2-1,TRBV6-5,TRBD1,TGTGCCAGCAGGACAGGGAACGCTTACAATGAGCAGTTCTTC,CASRTGNAYNEQFF
-,TRBJ1-4,TRBV6-6,-,TGTGCCAGCAGTTACAAGAGGGGAAATGAAAAACTGTTTTTT,CASSYKRGNEKLFF
-,TRBJ2-1,TRBV28,-,TGTGCCAGCCGAACAGGGATCCACAATGAGCAGTTCTTC,CASRTGIHNEQFF
-,TRBJ1-5,TRBV2,-,TGTGCCAGCAGTGATCTGACAGGAGATCAGCCCCAGCATTTT,CASSDLTGDQPQHF
few,TRBJ2-3,TRBV24-1,-,TGTGCCACCAGTGATTTAGCGAATACGCAGTATTTT,CATSDLANTQYF
-,TRBJ1-4,TRBV6-1,TRBD1,TGTGCCAGCAGTGAATTCGTCAGGGGGCTGTTGGGTAATGAAAAACTGTTTTTT,CASSEFVRGLLGNEKLFF
-,TRBJ2-1,TRBV5-1,TRBD1,TGCGCCAGCAGCTTACCCTCCGGTCCGAGCACTACAGGGGGCACGTACAATGAGCAGTTCTTC,CASSLPSGPSTTGGTYNEQFF
-,TRBJ1-5,TRBV6-5,-,TGTGCCAGCAGTAAACAGGGTAGCAATCAGCCCCAGCATTTT,CASSKQGSNQPQHF
-,TRBJ2-6,TRBV5-1,-,TGCGCCAGCTGCCATGGGGCCTCTGGGGCCAACGTCCTGACTTTC,CASCHGASGANVLTF
-,TRBJ2-2,TRBV7-3,-,TGTGCCAGCAGTGAGGGGCCGAACACCGGGGAGCTGTTTTTT,CASSEGPNTGELFF
few,TRBJ2-1,TRBV2,-,TGTGCCAGCACCCCGGACAGTAAAGAGCAGTTCTTC,CASTPDSKEQFF
-,TRBJ2-5,TRBV15,TRBD1,TGTGCCACCAGCAGATTGACAGGGATAGAGACCCAGTACTTC,CATSRLTGIETQYF
-,TRBJ2-1,TRBV18,-,TGTGCCAGCTCACCAGGGCGAGGGGGGGCGAGTGAGCAGTTCTTC,CASSPGRGGASEQFF
medium-sized,TRBJ1-2,TRBV19,TRBD1,TGTGCCAGTAGAACCCATGGGACAGGGATTGGCTACACCTTC,CASRTHGTGIGYTF
-,TRBJ1-1,TRBV6-6,-,TGTGCCAGCAGTACAGGAAACATGAACACTGAAGCTTTCTTT,CASSTGNMNTEAFF
-,TRBJ2-2,TRBV5-1,-,TGCGCCAGCAGCTTAGGGGCGAACACCGGGGAGCTGTTTTTT,CASSLGANTGELFF
few,TRBJ1-6,TRBV28,-,TGTGCCAGCAAACTAGGGGGGGCTAGGAATTCACCCCTCCACTTT,CASKLGGARNSPLHF